This record covers a single T cell receptor beta chain. Its matching antigen is unknown. This specimen belongs to a study of cytomegalovirus exposure and HLA in healthy donors. Study-wide points: CMV serostatus alone was available as immune exposure information. In vitro experiments confirmed that three CMV-associated chains were specific for CMV antigens. The authors enumerated roughly 180 TCR beta chains as linked to cytomegalovirus.

The CDR3 is 14 residues long. Germline V lookup: CDR1 MNHEY, CDR2 SVGAGI. Primers: 60 Vbeta forward and 13 Jbeta reverse. As processed by the authors: Roughly 83 million unique TCR beta chains, about 11 million of them shared, were counted by a later analysis. Using immunoSEQ multiplex PCR, the repertoire was profiled, and TCRdb retains in-frame clones only, with some absent. Clone size and the V and J calls come from that table; the DNA yielded D and trimming. There are tens of thousands of clones in the sample; 65% to 85% occur only once, and roughly 5% lies in the top ten. This receptor was obtained from a man aged 55 to 70 in good health and CMV-seropositive. Sequencing was done on a sample of PBMCs. The rearrangement uses TRBV6-5 and TRBJ2-1; TRBD2 matches at 9 bases. CDR3 sequence (DNA): TGTGCAGCGATAGGGCTAGCGGGGCTCGGTGAGCAGTTCTTC. Amino acid sequence: CAAIGLAGLGEQFF.